These T cell receptor beta chains were read from a single sample in a study of T cell repertoires in cytomegalovirus infection. A single record per CDR3 protein comes from TCRdb applying MiXCR to the reads. The data hold about 310,000 distinct CDR3 sequences, with 25% observed a single time. What these receptors recognize is not known. Sequenced material: cultured PBMCs, taken from culture after CMV antigen stimulation. The receptors stem from a human donor in good health (CMV status not recorded). Some clones in this sample may be carry-over from other donors' samples. Each CDR3 is given with its conserved first and last residue. D genes are given only for firm matches. Size tells how often a clone was seen (once, few, many) or the class of an expanded clone, and some rows leave it out.

TRBJ2-7	TRBV28	-	-	TGTGCCAGCAGCCAAGGGTCAGTTGACGCCTACGAGCAGTACTTC	CASSQGSVDAYEQYF
TRBJ2-1	TRBV19	TRBD2	few	TGTGCCAGTAGTATCGGTTCAGCGGGAGATCATGAGCAGTTCTTC	CASSIGSAGDHEQFF
TRBJ2-7	TRBV28	-	-	TGTGCCAGCAGTTTCCGCGACTACGAGCAGTACTTC	CASSFRDYEQYF
TRBJ2-7	TRBV7-8	-	many	TGTGCCAGCAGCGTTAGGGGGGGAAACGAGCAGTACTTC	CASSVRGGNEQYF
TRBJ1-6	TRBV7-6	TRBD1	few	TGTGCCAGCAGCTTAACGGGGACAGGGGAGTCACCCCTCCACTTT	CASSLTGTGESPLHF
TRBJ2-4	TRBV2	-	-	TGTGCCAGCAGTGATTCTTGGACTGGAAACATTCAGTACTTC	CASSDSWTGNIQYF
TRBJ2-1	TRBV11-2	-	few	TGTGCCAGCAGCGCGCTTTCCGGCCCAGATAGAAATGAGCAGTTCTTC	CASSALSGPDRNEQFF
TRBJ2-1	TRBV12-3/TRBV12-4	-	-	TGTGCCAGCAGTTTACTCCCAGCGGGCCCGCACAATGAGCAGTTCTTC	CASSLLPAGPHNEQFF
TRBJ1-1	TRBV11-2	TRBD1	-	TGTGCCAGCAGCTTTAAGACAGGGGGCTCTATGAACACTGAAGCTTTCTTT	CASSFKTGGSMNTEAFF
TRBJ2-3	TRBV7-6	TRBD2	-	TGTGCCAGCAGCTCTAGCGGGAGGGACAACACAGATACGCAGTATTTT	CASSSSGRDNTDTQYF
TRBJ2-2	TRBV7-2	TRBD2	-	TGTGCCAGCACCACGGCGGGAGGAATCACCGGGGAGCTGTTTTTT	CASTTAGGITGELFF
TRBJ1-4	TRBV5-3	-	-	TGTGCCAGCAGCTTGGGCCCCTCACCTAATGAAAAACTGTTTTTT	CASSLGPSPNEKLFF
TRBJ1-1	TRBV4-3	-	-	TGCGCCAGCAGCGTCTGGTTGGGGAACAAGGGTGAAGCTTTCTTT	CASSVWLGNKGEAFF
TRBJ1-2	TRBV11-2	-	-	TGTGCCAGCAGACTAACGGGGGCGAATGGCTACACCTTC	CASRLTGANGYTF
TRBJ2-1	TRBV6-8	-	few	TGTGCCAGCAGTTACTCGGGAGTAAGTGAGCAGTTCTTC	CASSYSGVSEQFF
TRBJ1-6	TRBV11-2	-	few	TGTGCCAGCAGCTCCAGCGGACAGAGGAATTCACCCCTCCACTTT	CASSSSGQRNSPLHF
TRBJ1-1	TRBV30	TRBD1	few	TGTGCCTGGAGGGGAACGGGACAGGGGATGAACACTGAAGCTTTCTTT	CAWRGTGQGMNTEAFF
TRBJ2-7	TRBV4-3	-	-	TGCGCCAGCAGCCAAGATCCTGACCCTGGACTCGCAGGCGGGGAGCAGTACTTC	CASSQDPDPGLAGGEQYF
TRBJ2-1	TRBV2	TRBD2	-	TGTGCCAGCATCTTCATGGTTAGACTAGCGGGAGATGAGCAGTTCTTC	CASIFMVRLAGDEQFF
TRBJ2-1	TRBV6-8	TRBD2	-	TGTGCCAGCAGCCTATTCGGACTAGCGGACAATGAGCAGTTCTTC	CASSLFGLADNEQFF
TRBJ1-6	TRBV19	TRBD1	-	TGTGCCAGCGTCGACAGGGGGAATTCACCCCTCCACTTT	CASVDRGNSPLHF
TRBJ2-1	TRBV6-1	-	-	TGTGCCAGCAGTTGGGTACGGGGGAGTTACAATGAGCAGTTCTTC	CASSWVRGSYNEQFF
TRBJ1-2	TRBV7-2	-	many	TGTGCCAGCAGCTTAGAGGGGGGCTATGGCTACACCTTC	CASSLEGGYGYTF
TRBJ1-4	TRBV29-1	-	few	TGCAGCGTTGACAATAATGAAAAACTGTTTTTT	CSVDNNEKLFF
TRBJ2-2	TRBV10-3	TRBD1	-	TGTGCCATCAGTGAGGACAGGGCGAACACCGGGGAGCTGTTTTTT	CAISEDRANTGELFF
TRBJ2-6	TRBV4-2	-	many	TGTGCCAGCAGACGAACCGGGTACGAGACCAACGTCCTGACTTTC	CASRRTGYETNVLTF
TRBJ2-2	TRBV19	-	many	TGTGCCAGTAGTCCTACTCGGGTCGTAGACACCGGGGAGCTGTTTTTT	CASSPTRVVDTGELFF
TRBJ1-4	TRBV5-4	TRBD1	few	TGTGCCAGCAGCCAAGGACAGGGGATAGAACTGTTTTTT	CASSQGQGIELFF
TRBJ1-2	TRBV18	-	few	TGTGCCAGCTCACCCCCGGTTTCAAATGGCTACACCTTC	CASSPPVSNGYTF
TRBJ1-2	TRBV14	TRBD1	-	TGTGCCAGCAGCCAAGAGCAGGGGGCGGATGGAGGCTACACCTTC	CASSQEQGADGGYTF
TRBJ2-7	TRBV29-1	-	-	TGCAGCGTTGAAGATCTGAGGGGGTCGGCTTACGAGCAGTACTTC	CSVEDLRGSAYEQYF
TRBJ1-2	TRBV20-1	TRBD1	-	TGCAGTGCTGGAATTGGGACAGATTATGGCTACACCTTC	CSAGIGTDYGYTF